The 24 T cell receptor beta chains below all came from one sample that was sequenced in a study of human T cells and chemical hapten exposure. Using its own MiXCR run on the RACE reads, TCRdb lists one record per CDR3 protein. Here the sample spans approximately 260,000 distinct CDR3 sequences, 7.5% to 9% being singletons. Time point meaning: pre-sensitization, week 0. Treatment meaning: therapeutic diphenylcyclopropenone sensitization with weekly scalp DPC. The sequencing here drew on whole blood, taken in connection with sensitization to the hapten diphenylcyclopropenone (DPC). These receptors were obtained from a man younger than 30 with alopecia areata. Some clones in this sample may be carry-over from other donors' samples.

The V and J genes are TRBV6-2 or TRBV6-3 and TRBJ2-4; maybe TRBD1 (5 bases). The CDR3 has 16 amino acids. The V gene's germline CDR1 is MNHEY and CDR2 SVGEGT. Deletions cut 6 bases from V and 7 bases from J, with 22 bases between. The CDR3 region has the DNA TGTGCCAGCAGATCAAACTTACAGGTTGTCTCCAACATTCAGTACTTC. It is translated as CASRSNLQVVSNIQYF.

The V and J genes are TRBV20-1 and TRBJ2-3; a possible D gene is TRBD2 (6 bases). This CDR3 comprises 14 residues. The ends were cut back, 5 bases at V and 2 bases at J, with 14 bases in the middle. The germline gives CDR1 DFQATT, CDR2 SNEGSKA (reference sequence). Written as DNA, the CDR3 is TGCAGTGCTTCCAGGTTAGCGGTCACAGATACGCAGTATTTT. Protein product: CSASRLAVTDTQYF.

The chain has TRBV10-2 and TRBJ1-1; D is unresolved. Trimming pared 7 bases from V and 0 bases from J, leaving 3 bases between. Germline CDR1 is WSHSY and CDR2 is SAAADI. The CDR3 totals 11 residues. The CDR3 DNA reads as TGCGCCAGCATATTGAACACTGAAGCTTTCTTT. Translating it yields CASILNTEAFF.

This clonotype was picked up many times. The V and J genes are TRBV7-9 and TRBJ1-3; no clear D. Germline V CDR1 and CDR2: SEHNR, FQNEAQ (reference sequence). The CDR3 sequence is 16 residues long. V lost 2 bases and J lost 0, with 11 bases in between. In nucleotides, the CDR3 is TGTGCCAGCAGCTTACCTGAGTCATTCTCTGGAAACACCATATATTTT. It is translated as CASSLPESFSGNTIYF.

The rearrangement joins TRBV4-1 to TRBJ1-1; the D is unclear. CDR1 is MGHRA and CDR2 is YSYEKL in the germline V gene. The V gene lost 1 base and the J gene lost 6 bases, with 9 bases spanning the gap. The CDR3 sequence is 13 residues long. CDR3: CASSQVRVAEAFF. As DNA, the CDR3 is TGCGCCAGCAGCCAAGTGAGGGTAGCTGAAGCTTTCTTT.

J is TRBJ2-2 and V is TRBV27, with unresolved D. The germline gives CDR1 MNHEY, CDR2 SMNVEV (reference sequence). This CDR3 comprises 14 residues. V dropped 2 bases and J dropped 7 bases, with 11 bases sitting between them. CDR3 sequence reads: CASSLGGQVGELFF. The CDR3 DNA is TGTGCCAGCAGTTTAGGTGGTCAGGTCGGGGAGCTGTTTTTT.

This clonotype was found a few times. The V and J genes are TRBV11-2 and TRBJ2-1; 9 bases map to TRBD2. CDR3 length equals 16 residues. V lost 0 bases, J lost 7 bases, and 7 bases stayed unmatched. Per germline, CDR1 SGHAT and CDR2 FQNNGV. The CDR3 spells CASSLEKRGANNEQFF. In nucleotides, the CDR3 is TGTGCCAGCAGCTTAGAGAAGCGGGGGGCCAATAATGAGCAGTTCTTC.

The chain combines TRBV10-3 with TRBJ1-1; the D gene is possibly TRBD1 (5 bases). Germline-derived CDR1 and CDR2 are ENHRY and SYGVKD. The CDR3 extends over 11 amino acids. The germline V and J ends were trimmed by 3 bases and 10 bases, with 9 bases remaining between them. The CDR3: CAISDVGGAFF. The CDR3 DNA reads TGTGCCATCAGTGATGTCGGGGGAGCTTTCTTT.

This clonotype turned up a few times. The chain couples TRBV12-3 or TRBV12-4 to TRBJ1-1; D unresolved. The ends were cut back, 5 bases at V and 4 bases at J, with 11 bases in the middle. The CDR3 totals 13 residues. In DNA, the CDR3 is TGTGCCAGCAGTCCCCGGTTTGTCACTGAAGCTTTCTTT. It codes for CASSPRFVTEAFF.

This clonotype was found a few times. This rearrangement joins TRBV6-2 or TRBV6-3 to TRBJ2-2, with 7 bases lining up with TRBD1. V lost 8 bases and J lost 5; bases outside the gene matches: 8. The CDR3 is made up of 14 amino acids. The germline V gene has CDR1 MNHEY and CDR2 SVGEGT. CDR3 in amino acids: CASFRDSLTGELFF. DNA for the CDR3: TGTGCCAGCTTTCGGGACAGCCTGACCGGGGAGCTGTTTTTT.

This clonotype has a handful of counts. The chain combines TRBV14 with TRBJ2-3; the D gene is possibly TRBD1 (6 bases). Germline values: CDR1 SGHDN, CDR2 FVKESK. This CDR3 spans 16 amino acids. Trimming cost V 0 bases and J 2 bases, with 12 bases left between them. This chain's CDR3 is CASSQELRGYTDTQYF. CDR3 nucleotides: TGTGCCAGCAGCCAAGAACTCAGGGGCTACACAGATACGCAGTATTTT.

At least ten counts were recorded for this clonotype. The chain couples TRBV6-5 to TRBJ1-6; no definite D call. The V end was cut by 6 bases, the J end by 3 bases, with 9 bases between. CDR3 length equals 14 residues. From germline, CDR1 is MNHEY and CDR2 SVGAGI. The CDR3 loop is CASRPGSYNSPLHF. The CDR3 nucleotides are TGTGCCAGCAGGCCGGGAAGCTATAATTCACCCCTCCACTTT.

This clonotype was observed a few times. This rearrangement joins TRBV12-3 or TRBV12-4 to TRBJ1-2, with 9 bases lining up with TRBD1. V was pared by 6 bases and J by 5 bases, with 4 bases of the junction left unmatched. The CDR3 consists of 13 residues. Written as DNA, the CDR3 is TGTGCCAGCAGCACAGGGGGCGATTATGGCTACACCTTC. It codes for CASSTGGDYGYTF.

The chain has TRBV20-1 and TRBJ2-1; maybe TRBD1 (5 bases). This CDR3 is 15 amino acids long. Germline CDR1 reads DFQATT; CDR2 reads SNEGSKA (reference sequence). V shed 4 bases and J shed 3 bases, with 16 bases lying between them. CDR3 coding DNA: TGCAGTGCTATTAATGGGGCCTGGGGCTACAATGAGCAGTTCTTC. This translates into CSAINGAWGYNEQFF.

V gene TRBV25-1 combines with J gene TRBJ1-1; D gene unclear. Germline CDR1 is MGHDK and CDR2 is SYGVNS. The V gene lost 3 bases and the J gene lost 5 bases, with 7 bases spanning the gap. The CDR3 sequence is 12 residues long. The CDR3: CASSDLGTEAFF. DNA for the CDR3: TGTGCCAGCAGTGACCTGGGGACTGAAGCTTTCTTT. Filled out from reference TRBV25-1 and TRBJ1-1, the complete variable domain reads EADIYQTPRYLVIGTGKKITLECSQTMGHDKMYWYQQDPGMELHLIHYSYGVNSTEKGDLSSESTVSRIRTEHFPLTLESARPSHTSQYLCASSDLGTEAFFGQGTRLTVV.

DNA for the CDR3: TGTGCCAGCAGCTACAGGGGTCTACTAATGAACACTGAAGCTTTCTTT. It encodes CASSYRGLLMNTEAFF. This chain links TRBV6-2 or TRBV6-3 with TRBJ1-1; 7 bases fit TRBD1. From germline, CDR1 is MNHEY and CDR2 SVGEGT. V was pared by 6 bases and J by 0 bases, with 10 bases of the junction left unmatched. CDR3 length equals 16 residues.

The table lists this clonotype with a few counts. The chain is built from TRBV27 and TRBJ2-7, with 7 bases lining up with TRBD1. The CDR3 totals 12 residues. The germline gives CDR1 MNHEY, CDR2 SMNVEV (reference sequence). The trim removed 6 bases at V and 4 bases at J, leaving 3 bases unmatched. The CDR3 sequence is CASRTGSYEQYF. For the CDR3, the DNA is TGTGCCAGCAGGACAGGGAGTTACGAGCAGTACTTC.

The CDR3 here is CASSIKQGADTGELFF. The CDR3 DNA follows: TGTGCCAGCAGTATTAAACAGGGTGCGGACACCGGGGAGCTGTTTTTT. This chain links TRBV6-5 with TRBJ2-2, with a possible D match to TRBD1 (6 bases). This CDR3 is built from 16 residues. V gave up 5 bases and J gave up 3 bases, with 16 bases separating them. Germline assignment: CDR1 MNHEY and CDR2 SVGAGI.

V usage is TRBV20-1 and J usage is TRBJ2-3; D possibly corresponds to TRBD2 (5 bases). Germline V lookup: CDR1 DFQATT, CDR2 SNEGSKA (reference sequence). V lost 4 bases, J lost 3 bases, and 11 bases lay in between. This CDR3 contains 13 residues. The CDR3 loop reads CSAKRTLTDTQYF. CDR3 DNA sequence: TGCAGTGCTAAGCGGACGTTGACAGATACGCAGTATTTT.

This clonotype has only a few counts. The J gene is TRBJ1-2, the V gene TRBV29-1; maybe TRBD1 (6 bases). The CDR3 runs to 14 residues. V lost 6 bases and J 4 bases, leaving 18 bases between the germline ends. Per germline, CDR1 SQVTM and CDR2 ANQGSEA. The CDR3 nucleotides are TGCAGCGTGATTGGGGCAGGGGTAGTCTATGGCTACACCTTC. Its protein is CSVIGAGVVYGYTF.

This clonotype was seen only a few times. The chain employs TRBV7-9 and TRBJ2-7, with unresolved D. Trimming removed 4 bases at V and 4 bases at J, with 11 bases between. Per germline, CDR1 SEHNR and CDR2 FQNEAQ (reference sequence). CDR3 length equals 13 residues. CDR3 sequence: CASSYGDIYEQYF. The DNA for the CDR3 is TGTGCCAGCAGCTACGGAGATATATACGAGCAGTACTTC.

This clonotype was seen a handful of times. The V gene is TRBV5-1, the J gene TRBJ1-6, with D tentatively TRBD1 (6 bases). The CDR3 extends over 15 amino acids. The germline CDR1 and CDR2 sequences are SGHRS and YFSETQ. Trimming took off 1 base at V and 4 bases at J, with 9 bases between the two ends. The CDR3 region is CASSLSQGYNSPLHF. The CDR3 coding sequence is TGCGCCAGCAGCTTGTCACAGGGTTATAATTCACCCCTCCACTTT.

The sample holds many counts of this clonotype. The chain combines TRBV5-6 with TRBJ2-3; 8 positions match TRBD2. The ends lost 0 bases at V and 3 bases at J; junction bases unmatched: 6. Germline-derived CDR1 and CDR2 are SGHDT and YYEEEE. CDR3 size: 16 residues. In DNA form, the CDR3 reads TGTGCCAGCAGCTTGGCTGTTAGCGGGGAAACAGATACGCAGTATTTT. This sequence encodes CASSLAVSGETDTQYF.

In this sample, this clonotype turned up a few times. The chain couples TRBV9 to TRBJ2-1; 11 nucleotides line up with TRBD2. This CDR3 comprises 15 residues. V was pared by 4 bases and J by 5 bases, with 5 bases of the junction left unmatched. CDR1 and CDR2 (germline): SGDLS, YYNGEE. Written as DNA, the CDR3 is TGTGCCAGCAGCCCGCGACTAGCGGGGAACAATGAGCAGTTCTTC. It specifies CASSPRLAGNNEQFF.